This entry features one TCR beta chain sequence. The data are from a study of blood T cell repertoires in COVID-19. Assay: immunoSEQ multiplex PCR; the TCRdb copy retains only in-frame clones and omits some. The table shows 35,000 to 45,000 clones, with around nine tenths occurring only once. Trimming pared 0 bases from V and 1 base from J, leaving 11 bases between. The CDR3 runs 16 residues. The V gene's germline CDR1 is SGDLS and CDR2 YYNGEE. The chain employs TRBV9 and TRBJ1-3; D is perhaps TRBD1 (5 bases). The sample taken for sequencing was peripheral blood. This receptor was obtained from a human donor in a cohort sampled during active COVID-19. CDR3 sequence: CASSVGGFDSGNTIYF. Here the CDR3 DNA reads TGTGCCAGCAGCGTAGGGGGCTTCGATTCTGGAAACACCATATATTTT.